This TCR beta chain is drawn from a study of blood T cell repertoires in COVID-19. V lost 2 bases to trimming and J lost 0 bases, with 8 bases between them. This CDR3 region has 15 residues. Germline loops: CDR1 SGHRS, CDR2 YFSETQ. Assay used: immunoSEQ multiplex PCR; TCRdb lists only in-frame clones, some missing. The table shows some 300,000 clones, with 90% occurring only once. This clonotype was obtained from a woman aged 18-29 years with acute COVID-19. What was sequenced was PBMCs or T cells enriched from blood (not recorded which). The chain has TRBV5-1 and TRBJ2-2; D is perhaps TRBD2 (6 bases). The CDR3 bases are TGCGCCAGCAGCTTAGCTAGCGCGAACACCGGGGAGCTGTTTTTT. Its protein is CASSLASANTGELFF.